These 18 T cell receptor beta chains came from one sample sequenced in a study of cytomegalovirus exposure and HLA in healthy donors. The PCR ran on 60 Vbeta and 13 Jbeta primers. Sequenced by immunoSEQ multiplex PCR; TCRdb stores in-frame clones only, minus some. The profile covers fewer than 250,000 clones, with over 70% appearing a single time and 0.71% taken by the ten largest. Sequencing was done on a sample of PBMCs. These receptors came from a boy between 2 and 10 years old in good health and CMV-seronegative.

This clone has a handful of counts. The CDR3 protein is CASSGQGYNSPLHF. The CDR3 nucleotides are TGTGCCAGCAGTGGGCAGGGATATAATTCACCCCTCCACTTT. The V gene is TRBV6-1, the J gene TRBJ1-6; tentative D call: TRBD1 (5 bases). Looked up from germline, CDR1 is MNHNS and CDR2 is SASEGT. Trimming took off 4 bases at V and 4 bases at J, with 8 bases between the two ends. The CDR3 sequence is 14 residues long.

The rearrangement joins TRBV6-5 to TRBJ2-3, with a tentative D call TRBD1 (5 bases). With 0 bases removed from V and 1 base from J, the gap between germline ends came to 8 bases. The CDR3 length is 15 residues. The germline V gene has CDR1 MNHEY and CDR2 SVGAGI. CDR3 bases: TGTGCCAGCAGTTACTCAGGGGCGGGCACAGATACGCAGTATTTT. This sequence encodes CASSYSGAGTDTQYF.

V gene TRBV7-8 combines with J gene TRBJ1-2, with 7 bases identical to TRBD1. There are 15 residues in the CDR3. Germline CDR1 and CDR2: SGHVS and FQNEAQ. The J segment lost 0 bases and the V segment lost 7 bases, leaving 8 bases of the junction unmatched. The CDR3 DNA reads as TGTGCCAGCACCCCGGGGACAGTTTCTAACTATGGCTACACCTTC. Amino acids: CASTPGTVSNYGYTF.

The J gene is TRBJ2-7, the V gene TRBV29-1; 10 bases line up with TRBD2. Germline V gene sequence: CDR1 SQVTM, CDR2 ANQGSEA. V lost 0 bases, J lost 1 base, and 6 bases stayed unmatched. There are 16 residues in the CDR3. The CDR3 sequence is CSVEDPIAGGSYEQYF. The CDR3 region has the DNA TGCAGCGTTGAAGATCCTATAGCGGGGGGATCCTACGAGCAGTACTTC.

The CDR3 region is CASSLFPSDSSYEQYF. The CDR3, as DNA: TGTGCCAGCAGCTTATTCCCCTCCGACAGCTCCTACGAGCAGTACTTC. The J gene is TRBJ2-7, the V gene TRBV7-9; weak D call: TRBD1 (5 bases). Germline assignment: CDR1 SEHNR and CDR2 FQNEAQ (reference sequence). V gave up 2 bases and J gave up 0 bases, with 14 bases separating them. The CDR3 is made up of 16 amino acids.

The CDR3 coding sequence is TGCGCCAGCAGCTTACTAGCGGGGGGACTAGATACGCAGTATTTT. This translates into CASSLLAGGLDTQYF. J is TRBJ2-3 and V is TRBV5-1, with 12 bases identical to TRBD2. The ends lost 2 bases at V and 5 bases at J; junction bases unmatched: 3. The germline V gene has CDR1 SGHRS and CDR2 YFSETQ. The CDR3 has 15 amino acids.

This chain links TRBV7-8 with TRBJ1-1; tentatively, D is TRBD1 (6 bases). The germline V gene has CDR1 SGHVS and CDR2 FQNEAQ. The V end lost 4 bases, the J end lost 3 bases, and 15 bases lay between the germline ends. This CDR3 contains 15 residues. The CDR3 region is CASSYGVPGDTEAFF. CDR3 nucleotides: TGTGCCAGCAGCTATGGGGTCCCAGGGGACACTGAAGCTTTCTTT.

The chain joins TRBV2 to TRBJ1-3; a weak D match, TRBD1 (6 bases). There are 13 residues in the CDR3. Per germline, CDR1 SNHLY and CDR2 FYNNEI. The CDR3 reads CGGPKGSGNTIYF. CDR3 DNA sequence: TGTGGGGGGCCAAAGGGCTCTGGAAACACCATATATTTT.

The chain links TRBV4-1 to TRBJ2-7; the D gene is possibly TRBD2 (5 bases). Deletions cut 1 base from V and 2 bases from J, with 18 bases between. Germline assignment: CDR1 MGHRA and CDR2 YSYEKL. The CDR3 has 17 amino acids. The CDR3 protein is CASSQVFPRAETYEQYF. DNA of the CDR3: TGCGCCAGCAGCCAAGTCTTTCCGAGGGCAGAGACCTACGAGCAGTACTTC.

This rearrangement joins TRBV5-4 to TRBJ2-1; 10 bases agree with TRBD2. CDR1 is SGHNT, CDR2 YYREEE, per germline (reference sequence). The junction had 3 bases not matched to a gene; V was cut back by 4 bases and J by 5 bases. The CDR3 contains 14 residues. The CDR3 is CASSPLAGDNEQFF. The CDR3 nucleotides are TGTGCCAGCAGCCCGCTAGCGGGAGACAATGAGCAGTTCTTC. Full variable domain (missing parts from reference TRBV5-4 and TRBJ2-1): ETGVTQSPTHLIKTRGQQVTLRCSSQSGHNTVSWYQQALGQGPQFIFQYYREEENGRGNFPPRFSGLQFPNYSSELNVNALELDDSALYLCASSPLAGDNEQFFGPGTRLTVL.

The rearrangement joins TRBV30 to TRBJ2-7; 7 positions match TRBD2. This CDR3 spans 15 amino acids. Trimming at V came to 6 bases and at J to 3 bases, leaving 14 bases not matched to a gene. Looked up from germline, CDR1 is GTSNPN and CDR2 is SVGIG (reference sequence). The CDR3 nucleotides read TGTGCCTGCCATCACCGGGGGGAAGAAATCTACGAGCAGTACTTC. Its translation is CACHHRGEEIYEQYF.

The J gene is TRBJ1-2, the V gene TRBV6-5, with a tentative D call TRBD1 (6 bases). Germline V CDR1 and CDR2: MNHEY, SVGAGI. V was clipped by 0 bases and J by 8 bases, with 10 bases between them. CDR3 length equals 13 residues. The CDR3, as DNA: TGTGCCAGCAGTTACTCGGACAGATCGGGCTACACCTTC. This translates into CASSYSDRSGYTF.

The rearrangement links TRBV19 to TRBJ2-5; tentatively, D is TRBD1 (7 bases). The CDR3 loop spans 15 amino acids. Per germline, CDR1 LNHDA and CDR2 SQIVND (reference sequence). Trimming stripped 6 bases from V and 2 bases from J, with 16 bases between. CDR3 sequence (DNA): TGTGCCAGTAGCTCTGCGGGACAGAGTCAAGAGACCCAGTACTTC. Protein: CASSSAGQSQETQYF. Full variable domain (remainder filled in from reference TRBV19 and TRBJ2-5): DGGITQSPKYLFRKEGQNVTLSCEQNLNHDAMYWYRQDPGQGLRLIYYSQIVNDFQKGDIAEGYSVSREKKESFPLTVTSAQKNPTAFYLCASSSAGQSQETQYFGPGTRLLVL.

The chain joins TRBV9 to TRBJ2-5, with 8 nucleotides matching TRBD1. CDR1 and CDR2 (germline): SGDLS, YYNGEE. The CDR3 length is 16 residues. J gave up 4 bases and V 0 bases, and 8 bases lay outside the gene matches. CDR3 bases: TGTGCCAGCAGCGTAGGAGGACAGGGTGGACGAGAGACCCAGTACTTC. Amino acid sequence: CASSVGGQGGRETQYF.

The chain employs TRBV6-1 and TRBJ2-4; D ambiguous. The CDR3 runs 15 residues. Germline CDR1 is MNHNS and CDR2 is SASEGT. The V and J ends lost 2 bases and 1 base respectively, with 9 bases between them. DNA of the CDR3: TGTGCCAGCAGTGAAACTATCGGTGCCAAAAACATTCAGTACTTC. The encoded protein is CASSETIGAKNIQYF.

V is TRBV10-1 and J is TRBJ2-5; 9 nucleotides align to TRBD1. The J call could be wrong; TRBJ2-7 is a better fit for the DNA end. The CDR3 has 15 residues. CDR1 is WNHNN and CDR2 is SYGVQD in the germline V gene (reference sequence). The CDR3 is CASSGPGQGSYEQYF. In DNA form, the CDR3 reads TGCGCCAGCAGTGGCCCGGGACAGGGCTCCTACGAGCAGTACTTC.

The CDR3 region has the DNA TGCGCCAGCAGCTTGGATACTAGCGGGAGGTTTCGTTTCGCAGATACGCAGTATTTT. Translated, it gives CASSLDTSGRFRFADTQYF. This chain connects TRBV5-1 to TRBJ2-3; TRBD2 aligns across 12 bases. This CDR3 has 19 residues. V shed 0 bases and J 4 bases; nucleotides not matched to a gene: 12. In germline, CDR1 is SGHRS, CDR2 YFSETQ.

The chain links TRBV29-1 to TRBJ2-5; D not resolved. The germline CDR1 and CDR2 sequences are SQVTM and ANQGSEA. Trimming removed 4 bases from V and 5 bases from J, with 5 bases in between. This CDR3 has 10 amino acids. The DNA of the CDR3 is TGCAGCGTTGGGCTGGAGACCCAGTACTTC. Protein: CSVGLETQYF.